The 26 T cell receptor beta chains below were found in one sample sequenced in a study of blood T cell repertoires in COVID-19. Data came from immunoSEQ multiplex PCR; TCRdb stores just in-frame clones and leaves some out. The data show around 260,000 clones, with about 80% seen just once and over 9% held by the top ten. Sequences were obtained from peripheral blood. These receptor sequences come from a woman aged 45 to 65 who had recovered from COVID-19.

The chain uses TRBV6-5 and TRBJ1-5; tentative D call: TRBD1 (5 bases). This CDR3 is built from 14 residues. The germline CDR1 and CDR2 sequences are MNHEY and SVGAGI. Trimming pared 2 bases from V and 9 bases from J, leaving 14 bases between. The CDR3 is CASSYTRDWSPQHF. The CDR3 DNA is TGTGCCAGCAGTTACACTCGGGACTGGTCGCCCCAGCATTTT.

J is TRBJ1-3 and V is TRBV2, with TRBD1 matching over 11 bases. The CDR3 spans 15 residues. CDR1 and CDR2 (germline): SNHLY, FYNNEI. J was trimmed by 4 bases and V by 7 bases; bases with no gene match: 6. CDR3 sequence (DNA): TGTGCCAGCAATGGGGACAGGGGGAAGGGAAACACCATATATTTT. It yields the protein CASNGDRGKGNTIYF.

The rearrangement links TRBV28 to TRBJ2-7; 10 bases match TRBD1. The length of the CDR3 is 15 residues. V gave up 5 bases and J gave up 1 base; unmatched junction bases: 5. The germline CDR1 and CDR2 sequences are MDHEN and SYDVKM. The CDR3 loop reads CASSPSGQGSYEQYF. CDR3 bases: TGTGCCAGCAGTCCTTCGGGACAGGGGTCCTACGAGCAGTACTTC.

The CDR3 DNA sequence: TGTGCCAGCAACCTAGCGGGGGCCAAATACAATGAGCAGTTCTTC. Translating gives CASNLAGAKYNEQFF. This rearrangement joins TRBV3-1 (or the pseudogene TRBV3-2) to TRBJ2-1, with 10 positions matching TRBD2. The ends lost 7 bases at V and 4 bases at J; junction bases unmatched: 7. CDR1 and CDR2 (germline): LGHDT, YNNKEL (reference sequence). The CDR3 spans 15 residues.

The rearrangement uses TRBV19 and TRBJ1-1; 7 nucleotides align to TRBD1. This CDR3 is 16 amino acids long. V dropped 3 bases and J dropped 1; count of bases not matched to a gene: 8. CDR1 LNHDA and CDR2 SQIVND come from the germline V gene (reference sequence). CDR3 nucleotides: TGTGCCAGTAGTATGGGGCCGGGACAGTCGAACACTGAAGCTTTCTTT. As protein: CASSMGPGQSNTEAFF.

The chain couples TRBV1 to TRBJ2-7; TRBD2 was called by the table and not checked on the DNA. TRBV1 is flagged as a pseudogene. The CDR3 extends over 17 amino acids. The DNA of the CDR3 is TGCACCAGCCCGAGAGGGGGGGGCCCCACTATAGACTACGAGCAGTACTTC. This sequence encodes CTSPRGGGPTIDYEQYF.

J is TRBJ2-1 and V is TRBV27; tentative D call: TRBD2 (6 bases). The germline V gene has CDR1 MNHEY and CDR2 SMNVEV (reference sequence). This CDR3 has 15 residues. V lost 5 bases, J lost 0 bases, and 11 bases lay in between. Here the CDR3 DNA reads TGTGCCAGCAGTCTCTCTAGCGCCTCCTACAATGAGCAGTTCTTC. Translated: CASSLSSASYNEQFF.

This chain joins TRBV15 and TRBJ1-3; D remains ambiguous. V lost 0 bases and J 3 bases, leaving 6 bases between the germline ends. CDR1 is LNHNV and CDR2 is YYDKDF in the germline V gene (reference sequence). This CDR3 contains 14 residues. The CDR3: CATSRDPGGNTIYF. The CDR3 region has the DNA TGTGCCACCAGCAGAGATCCGGGTGGAAACACCATATATTTT.

The V call is TRBV7-2, the J call TRBJ1-6, with D maybe TRBD1 (6 bases). The CDR3 consists of 16 residues. CDR1 is SGHTA and CDR2 is FQGNSA in the germline V gene. With 5 bases removed from V and 14 bases from J, the gap between germline ends came to 25 bases. Written as DNA, the CDR3 is TGTGCCAGCAGCCCGAGACGGGACACCGGACTTCTATCCCTCCACTTT. It translates to CASSPRRDTGLLSLHF.

This chain joins TRBV27 and TRBJ1-4; D is ambiguous. Germline-derived CDR1 and CDR2 are MNHEY and SMNVEV (reference sequence). The ends were cut back, 2 bases at V and 4 bases at J, with 11 bases in the middle. The CDR3 contains 15 residues. The CDR3 reads CASSLSLRHNEKLFF. The DNA for the CDR3 is TGTGCCAGCAGTTTAAGTCTCAGGCATAATGAAAAACTGTTTTTT.

The V gene is TRBV3-1 (or the pseudogene TRBV3-2), the J gene TRBJ2-7; 9 bases are shared with TRBD2. There are 16 residues in the CDR3. From germline, CDR1 is LGHDT and CDR2 YNNKEL (reference sequence). J was trimmed by 2 bases and V by 1 base; bases with no gene match: 6. CDR3 nucleotides: TGTGCCAGCAGCCAAGCCGCGGGGGGGTCACCCTACGAGCAGTACTTC. Translating gives CASSQAAGGSPYEQYF.

Only one count was recorded for this clone. The V gene is TRBV7-9, the J gene TRBJ1-6, with 8 bases lining up with TRBD1. CDR1 and CDR2 (germline): SEHNR, FQNEAQ (reference sequence). Losses at the gene ends were 5 bases for V and 9 bases for J; bases not matched to a gene: 9. This CDR3 is 15 amino acids long. This chain's CDR3 is CASSLGGQGISPLHF. DNA for the CDR3: TGTGCCAGCAGCCTCGGCGGACAGGGAATTTCACCCCTCCACTTT. Drawing the rest from reference TRBV7-9 and TRBJ1-6, the complete variable domain is DTGVSQNPRHKITKRGQNVTFRCDPISEHNRLYWYRQTLGQGPEFLTYFQNEAQLEKSRLLSDRFSAERPKGSFSTLEIQRTEQGDSAMYLCASSLGGQGISPLHFGNGTRLTVT.

This chain links TRBV18 with TRBJ1-1, with 12 bases fitting TRBD1. V lost 6 bases and J lost 4; bases outside the gene matches: 9. The CDR3 sequence is 16 residues long. Germline CDR1 is KGHSH and CDR2 is LQKENI. CDR3 sequence (DNA): TGTGCCAGCTCTCCGGGACAGGGGGCCGTCGGCACTGAAGCTTTCTTT. It codes for CASSPGQGAVGTEAFF.

The V gene is TRBV5-1, the J gene TRBJ2-3; 11 nucleotides line up with TRBD2. The CDR3 is 16 residues long. CDR1 and CDR2 from the germline V gene are SGHRS and YFSETQ. The V gene end was trimmed by 0 bases and the J gene end by 6 bases; junction bases not matched to a gene: 6. The CDR3 sequence is CASSLVPSGRMDTQYF. Written as DNA, the CDR3 is TGCGCCAGCAGCTTGGTGCCTAGCGGGAGGATGGATACGCAGTATTTT.

This rearrangement joins TRBV4-1 to TRBJ1-6; 7 bases agree with TRBD1. Germline V gene sequence: CDR1 MGHRA, CDR2 YSYEKL. This CDR3 is 15 amino acids long. The V and J ends lost 4 bases and 5 bases, in that order; junction bases with no gene match: 5. The CDR3 region is CASSRQGVDNSPLHF. In DNA, the CDR3 is TGCGCCAGCAGCCGACAGGGTGTCGATAATTCACCCCTCCACTTT.

This clone has only a few counts. For the CDR3, the DNA is TGTGCCAGCAGCTTGGGTTCTAGCGGGAGGGCCGTCTACGAGCAGTACTTC. Its protein product is CASSLGSSGRAVYEQYF. This rearrangement joins TRBV5-4 to TRBJ2-7, with TRBD2 matching over 12 bases. The CDR3 covers 17 residues. V lost 0 bases to trimming and J lost 3 bases; unmatched junction nucleotides: 7. Germline V gene sequence: CDR1 SGHNT, CDR2 YYREEE (reference sequence).

The chain uses TRBV28 and TRBJ2-2; 10 bases map to TRBD2. This CDR3 contains 18 residues. V was clipped by 3 bases and J by 4 bases; unmatched bases: 11. CDR1 is MDHEN, CDR2 SYDVKM, per germline. CDR3 nucleotides: TGTGCCAGCAGTTTCCGAGCCGGGAGGACTAGCGGCACCGGGGAGCTGTTTTTT. Its translation is CASSFRAGRTSGTGELFF.

The rearrangement joins TRBV5-5 to TRBJ1-1; D may be TRBD1 (5 bases). The CDR3 totals 15 residues. Trimming took off 4 bases at V and 6 bases at J, with 19 bases between the two ends. Germline loops: CDR1 SGHKS, CDR2 YYEKEE (reference sequence). CDR3 residues: CASSPESGGPPEAFF. The CDR3 DNA is TGTGCCAGCAGCCCCGAGAGCGGGGGACCTCCTGAAGCTTTCTTT.

This sequence joins TRBV27 and TRBJ1-3; tentatively, D is TRBD1 (6 bases). CDR3 length equals 15 residues. Trimming stripped 5 bases from V and 1 base from J, with 12 bases between. Germline lookup yields CDR1 MNHEY and CDR2 SMNVEV (reference sequence). CDR3 sequence: CASSLGGVSGNTIYF. Written as DNA, the CDR3 is TGTGCCAGCAGTCTAGGGGGAGTGTCTGGAAACACCATATATTTT.

This clone came up a few times. The chain recombines TRBV4-3 with TRBJ1-1; no firm D call. CDR1 is LGHNA and CDR2 is YSLEER in the germline V gene. Trimming removed 1 base at V and 0 bases at J, with 9 bases between. The CDR3 runs to 15 residues. The CDR3 DNA follows: TGCGCCAGCAGCCAAGGAGTTGGAGTGAACACTGAAGCTTTCTTT. This codes for CASSQGVGVNTEAFF.

This clone was found a few times. Other DNA variants within this sample encode the same CDR3. This chain uses TRBV4-2 with TRBJ2-7; TRBD1 matches at 8 bases. V dropped 1 base and J dropped 4; count of bases not matched to a gene: 3. Germline V gene lookup returns CDR1 LGHNA and CDR2 YNFKEQ. This CDR3 is 14 amino acids long. This chain's CDR3 is CASSQGQGAYEQYF. The CDR3 DNA reads as TGTGCCAGCAGCCAAGGGCAGGGGGCGTACGAGCAGTACTTC.

The chain recombines TRBV28 with TRBJ1-2; D call uncertain. Germline V CDR1 and CDR2: MDHEN, SYDVKM. This CDR3 region has 12 residues. Trimming shortened V by 4 bases and J by 3 bases, and 6 bases separated the two germline ends. CDR3 amino acids: CASSSNYYGYTF. CDR3 coding DNA: TGTGCCAGCAGTTCAAATTACTATGGCTACACCTTC.

This clone was picked up a small number of times. The chain is built from TRBV30 and TRBJ1-5; D possibly corresponds to TRBD1 (6 bases). The CDR3 totals 14 residues. Germline lookup yields CDR1 GTSNPN and CDR2 SVGIG (reference sequence). The V end was cut by 2 bases, the J end by 4 bases, with 12 bases between. The CDR3 DNA is TGTGCCTGGAGTACAACAGGGCAGAATCAGCCCCAGCATTTT. Translation gives CAWSTTGQNQPQHF.

The J gene is TRBJ2-1, the V gene TRBV2; 9 bases fit TRBD2. Germline lookup yields CDR1 SNHLY and CDR2 FYNNEI. Trimming removed 5 bases from V and 7 bases from J; junction bases left unmatched: 6. The CDR3 is 14 residues long. The CDR3, as DNA: TGTGCCAGCAGTTATGCGGGAGGGGCAAATGAGCAGTTCTTC. Translated: CASSYAGGANEQFF.

This chain uses TRBV4-3 with TRBJ1-5; tentatively, D is TRBD1 (6 bases). The V gene's germline CDR1 is LGHNA and CDR2 YSLEER. V was clipped by 1 base and J by 7 bases, with 14 bases between them. The length of the CDR3 is 15 residues. This CDR3 is CASSQGAGAGQPQHF. CDR3 nucleotide sequence: TGCGCCAGCAGCCAAGGGGCGGGGGCTGGACAGCCCCAGCATTTT.

The chain recombines TRBV2 with TRBJ2-5, with D maybe TRBD2 (6 bases). The CDR3 covers 14 residues. Trimming shortened V by 4 bases and J by 1 base, and 10 bases separated the two germline ends. Germline V gene sequence: CDR1 SNHLY, CDR2 FYNNEI. As DNA, the CDR3 is TGTGCCAGCAGTGGGCGGGGCGGCCAAGAGACCCAGTACTTC. Translated: CASSGRGGQETQYF.